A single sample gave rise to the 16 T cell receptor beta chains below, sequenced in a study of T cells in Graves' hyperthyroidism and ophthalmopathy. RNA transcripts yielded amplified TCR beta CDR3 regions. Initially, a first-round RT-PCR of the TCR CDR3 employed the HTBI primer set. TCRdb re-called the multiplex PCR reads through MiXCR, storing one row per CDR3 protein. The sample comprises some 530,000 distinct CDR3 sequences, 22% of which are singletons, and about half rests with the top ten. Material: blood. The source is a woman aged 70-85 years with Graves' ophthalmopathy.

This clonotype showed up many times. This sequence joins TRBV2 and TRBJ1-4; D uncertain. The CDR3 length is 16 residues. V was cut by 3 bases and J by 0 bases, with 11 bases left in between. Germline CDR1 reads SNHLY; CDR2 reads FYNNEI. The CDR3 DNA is TGTGCCAGCAGTGATGACGGACCGGCAACTAATGAAAAACTGTTTTTT. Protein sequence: CASSDDGPATNEKLFF. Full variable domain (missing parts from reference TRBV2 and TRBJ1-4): EPEVTQTPSHQVTQMGQEVILRCVPISNHLYFYWYRQILGQKVEFLVSFYNNEISEKSEIFDDQFSVERPDGSNFTLKIRSTKLEDSAMYFCASSDDGPATNEKLFFGSGTQLSVL.

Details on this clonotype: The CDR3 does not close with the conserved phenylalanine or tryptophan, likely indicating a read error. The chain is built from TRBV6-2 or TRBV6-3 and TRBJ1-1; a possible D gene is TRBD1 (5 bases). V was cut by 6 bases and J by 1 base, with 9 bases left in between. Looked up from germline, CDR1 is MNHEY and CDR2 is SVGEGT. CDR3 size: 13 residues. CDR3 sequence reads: CASRLQENTEAFY. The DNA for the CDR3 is TGTGCCAGCAGGTTACAGGAGAACACTGAAGCTTTCTAT.

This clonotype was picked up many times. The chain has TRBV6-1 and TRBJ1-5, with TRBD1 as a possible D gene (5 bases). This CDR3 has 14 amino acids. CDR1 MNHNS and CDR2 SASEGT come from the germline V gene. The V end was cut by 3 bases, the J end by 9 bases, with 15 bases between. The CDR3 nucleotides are TGTGCCAGCAGTGACGGAGGGGCCCCATGGCCCCAGCATTTT. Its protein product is CASSDGGAPWPQHF.

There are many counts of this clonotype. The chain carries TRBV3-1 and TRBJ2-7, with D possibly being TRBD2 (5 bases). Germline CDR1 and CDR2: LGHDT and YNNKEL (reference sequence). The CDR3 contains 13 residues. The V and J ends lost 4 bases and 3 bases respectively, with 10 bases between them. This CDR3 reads CASSPRGLYEQYF. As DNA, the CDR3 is TGTGCCAGCAGCCCGAGAGGGCTCTACGAGCAGTACTTC.

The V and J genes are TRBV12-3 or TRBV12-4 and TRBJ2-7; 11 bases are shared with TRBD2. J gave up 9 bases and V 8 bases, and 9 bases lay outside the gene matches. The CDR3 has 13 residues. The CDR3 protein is CASGGTSGLGQYF. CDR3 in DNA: TGTGCCAGCGGGGGGACTAGCGGTCTTGGGCAGTACTTC.

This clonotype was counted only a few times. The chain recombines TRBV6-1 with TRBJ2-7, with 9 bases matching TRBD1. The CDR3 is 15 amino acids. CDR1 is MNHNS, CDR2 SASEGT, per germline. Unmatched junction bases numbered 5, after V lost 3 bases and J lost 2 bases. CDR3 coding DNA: TGTGCCAGCAGTGACTTTGGGACAGGGACCTACGAGCAGTACTTC. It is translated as CASSDFGTGTYEQYF.

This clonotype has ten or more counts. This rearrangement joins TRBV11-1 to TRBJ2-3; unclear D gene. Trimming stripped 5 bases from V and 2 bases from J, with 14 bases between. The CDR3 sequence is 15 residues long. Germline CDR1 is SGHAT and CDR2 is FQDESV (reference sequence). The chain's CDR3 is CASSQDQEITDTQYF. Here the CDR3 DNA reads TGTGCCAGCAGCCAGGATCAGGAGATCACAGATACGCAGTATTTT.

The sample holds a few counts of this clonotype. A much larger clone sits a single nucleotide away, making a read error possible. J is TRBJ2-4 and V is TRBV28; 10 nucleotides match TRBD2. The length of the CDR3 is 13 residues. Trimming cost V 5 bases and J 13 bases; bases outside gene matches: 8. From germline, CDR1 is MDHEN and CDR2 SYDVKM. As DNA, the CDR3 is TGTGCCAGCAGTCGGCTAGCGGGAGTAGAGCAGTACTTC. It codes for CASSRLAGVEQYF. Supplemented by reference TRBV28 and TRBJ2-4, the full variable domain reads DVKVTQSSRYLVKRTGEKVFLECVQDMDHENMFWYRQDPGLGLRLIYFSYDVKMKEKGDIPEGYSVSREKKERFSLILESASTNQTSMYLCASSRLAGVEQYFGAGTRLSVL.

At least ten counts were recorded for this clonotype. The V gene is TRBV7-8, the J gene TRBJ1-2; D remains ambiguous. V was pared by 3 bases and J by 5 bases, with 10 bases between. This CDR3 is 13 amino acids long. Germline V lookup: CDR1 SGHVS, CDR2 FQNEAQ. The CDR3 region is CASSFQSDYGYTF. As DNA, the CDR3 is TGTGCCAGCAGCTTTCAATCGGATTATGGCTACACCTTC. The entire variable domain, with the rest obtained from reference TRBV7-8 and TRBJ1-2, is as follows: GAGVSQSPRYKVAKRGQDVALRCDPISGHVSLFWYQQALGQGPEFLTYFQNEAQLDKSGLPSDRFFAERPEGSVSTLKIQRTQQEDSAVYLCASSFQSDYGYTFGSGTRLTVV.

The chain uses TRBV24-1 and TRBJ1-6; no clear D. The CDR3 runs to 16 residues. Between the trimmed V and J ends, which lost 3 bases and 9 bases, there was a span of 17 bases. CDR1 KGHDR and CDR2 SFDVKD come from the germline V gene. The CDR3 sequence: CATSDPGTSEGSPLHF. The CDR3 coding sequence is TGTGCCACCAGTGATCCCGGCACAAGCGAGGGTTCACCCCTCCACTTT.

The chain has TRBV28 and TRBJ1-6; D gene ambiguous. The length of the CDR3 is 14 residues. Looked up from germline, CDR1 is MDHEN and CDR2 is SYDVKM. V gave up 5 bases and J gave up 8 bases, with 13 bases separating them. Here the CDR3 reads CASSLGYGDSPLHF. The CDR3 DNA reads TGTGCCAGCAGTCTGGGATACGGGGATTCACCCCTCCACTTT.

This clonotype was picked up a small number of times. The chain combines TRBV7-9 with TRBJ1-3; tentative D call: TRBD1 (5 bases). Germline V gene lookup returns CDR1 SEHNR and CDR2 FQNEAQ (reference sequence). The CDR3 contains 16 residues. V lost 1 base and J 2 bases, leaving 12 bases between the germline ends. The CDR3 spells CASSLGTWGTGNTIYF. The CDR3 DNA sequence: TGTGCCAGCAGCTTAGGAACCTGGGGCACTGGAAACACCATATATTTT.

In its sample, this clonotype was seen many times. Written as DNA, the CDR3 is TGTGCCAGCAGTTACACAGTATCGTCGGGAAACACCATATATTTT. Translated, it gives CASSYTVSSGNTIYF. The J gene is TRBJ1-3, the V gene TRBV6-5; D not resolved. CDR3 length: 15 amino acids. With 2 bases removed from V and 4 bases from J, the gap between germline ends came to 12 bases. CDR1 is MNHEY, CDR2 SVGAGI, per germline.

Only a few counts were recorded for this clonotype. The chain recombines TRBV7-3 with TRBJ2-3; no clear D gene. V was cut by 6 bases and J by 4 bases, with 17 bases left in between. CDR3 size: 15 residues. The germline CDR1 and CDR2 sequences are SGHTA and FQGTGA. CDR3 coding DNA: TGTGCCAGCAGTCAGAACCCGCCCGCGGCAGATACGCAGTATTTT. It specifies CASSQNPPAADTQYF.

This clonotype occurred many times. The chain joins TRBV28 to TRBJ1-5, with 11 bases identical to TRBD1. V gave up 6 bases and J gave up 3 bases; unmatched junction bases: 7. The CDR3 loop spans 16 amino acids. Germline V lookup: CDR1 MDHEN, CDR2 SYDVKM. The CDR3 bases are TGTGCCAGCAGAACCGGGACAGGGGGAAACAATCAGCCCCAGCATTTT. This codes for CASRTGTGGNNQPQHF.

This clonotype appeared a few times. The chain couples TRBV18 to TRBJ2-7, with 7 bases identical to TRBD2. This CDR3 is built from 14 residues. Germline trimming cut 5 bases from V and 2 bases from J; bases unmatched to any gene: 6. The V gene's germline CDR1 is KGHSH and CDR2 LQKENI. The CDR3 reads CASSSLAATYEQYF. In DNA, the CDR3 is TGTGCCAGCTCATCCCTAGCGGCCACCTACGAGCAGTACTTC.